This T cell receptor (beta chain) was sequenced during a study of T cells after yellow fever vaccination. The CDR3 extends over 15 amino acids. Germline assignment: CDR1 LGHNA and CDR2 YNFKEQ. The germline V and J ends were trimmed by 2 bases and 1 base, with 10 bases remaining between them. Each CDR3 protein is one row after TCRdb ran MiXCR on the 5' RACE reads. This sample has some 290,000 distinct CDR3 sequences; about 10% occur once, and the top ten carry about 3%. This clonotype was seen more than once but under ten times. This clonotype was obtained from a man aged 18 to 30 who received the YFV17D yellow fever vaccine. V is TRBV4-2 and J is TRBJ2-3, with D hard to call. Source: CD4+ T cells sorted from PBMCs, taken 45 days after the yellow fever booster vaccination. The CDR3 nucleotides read TGTGCCAGCAGCCAAATCGGGCAGGGCACAGATACGCAGTATTTT. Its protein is CASSQIGQGTDTQYF.